This T cell receptor (beta chain) was captured by sequencing in a study of T cell responses to AZD1222 COVID-19 vaccine. Study results and caveats: Baseline antibody screening turned up just a handful of seropositive AZD1222 recipients. When two AZD1222 doses had been given, Spike-specific TCR breadth and depth rose. Without day 14 samples, only post-peak T cell repertoires were studied.

Concerning this clone itself: As yet, its antigen is unknown.

Repertoires were generated with immunoSEQ multiplex PCR, while TCRdb's copy carries only in-frame clones and drops some. The sample has about 120,000 clones, 90% seen once. The sequencing used peripheral blood, collected on day 0 of MenACWY control vaccination. The TCR sequence derives from an adult in good health.

The CDR3 loop is CASSQDYRGRATDTQYF. DNA of the CDR3: TGCGCCAGCAGCCAAGACTACAGGGGGCGCGCCACAGATACGCAGTATTTT. This rearrangement joins TRBV4-3 to TRBJ2-3; 9 bases agree with TRBD1. Looked up from germline, CDR1 is LGHNA and CDR2 is YSLEER. The V gene end was trimmed by 0 bases and the J gene end by 2 bases; junction bases not matched to a gene: 6. The CDR3 is 17 residues long.